This T cell receptor beta chain was profiled in a study of cytomegalovirus exposure and HLA in healthy donors (dated by TCRdb to about 2017). Regarding the research as a whole: An earlier analysis of some 500 of the donors reported approximately 290 Gb of sequence data and 117 million unique TCR beta sequences from 150 million to 200 million T cells. HLA typing included class I and class II loci at four-digit resolution. The study profiled the T cell repertoires of under 700 subjects by immunosequencing and related them to cytomegalovirus serostatus. A later genetic analysis used genome-wide SNP genotypes for about 60% of the roughly 670 donors, treating that subset as a discovery cohort. The number of typed donors differed by locus: 629-630 for A, B, C, DRB1 and DQB1; 500 to 550 for DQA1; about 600 for DPA1; and 400 to 480 for DPB1. A separate validation cohort of 100 to 150 different subjects was used in addition to the 666-subject first cohort. In the later analysis, no new phenotypic data were used to find candidate immune exposures; instead, reliance was placed on TCR beta sequences and their occurrence across donors. To predict cytomegalovirus infection status, the study combined high-throughput TCR immunosequencing, statistical association of individual TCRs with disease status, and machine learning. A few DR-DQ haplotypes were treated as single units for association and clustering because of strong linkage in the cohort. An early release that covered approximately 600 HLA-typed donors contained about 300 gigabases of sequencing data and 85 million to 100 million unique TCR sequences. In a later analysis, previously published TCR beta repertoires from about 640 donors were re-analyzed and high-resolution HLA genotyping was added so that TCR occurrence patterns could be studied. Of the 398 genotyped donors, over 65% fell in the genetic ancestry cluster associated with self-reported Caucasian donors. Among 300 to 500 genotyped donors of the cohort, an average of around 250,000 unique TCR beta nucleotide sequences was sequenced per donor, of which roughly 17% were non-productive. An earlier analysis of around 540 of the donors applied high-throughput TCR beta sequencing to assess whether each TCR beta V gene segment acted as functional or pseudogenic. The aim of the study was to test whether cataloging public T cell receptors could identify signatures of past pathogen exposure. Alongside the repertoire data, information on donor age, sex, ethnicity and CMV serostatus was compiled. Every discovery cohort repertoire had been produced on one sequencing platform.

The library relied on the immunoSEQ multiplex PCR assay. A mixture of 60 forward primers for TCR Vbeta segments and 13 reverse primers for TCR Jbeta segments was used in the multiplex PCR. Amplification of the CDR3 region of rearranged TCR beta genes was performed with a multiplex PCR assay on genomic DNA. The amplified TCR beta libraries were sequenced on the Illumina HiSeq System as 87-base-pair reads. The authors' analysis ran thus. In a later analysis, tens of millions of unique TCR beta chains were counted across the roughly 610 repertoires, and roughly 11 million of these chains were shared by at least two donors. Raw reads were error-corrected and collapsed into unique sequences by a nearest-neighbor algorithm in which closely related sequences were merged to remove PCR and sequencing errors. To assign V, D and J gene segments, CDR3 sequences were aligned to IMGT reference sequences. For a sequence to be retained, a match of at least six nucleotides was required to both a V gene segment and a J gene segment. A rearrangement was called productive if the CDR3 had no stop codons and remained in frame with V and J, and every other rearrangement was called non-productive. Following IMGT convention, CDR3 was defined as the stretch from the second conserved V-encoded cysteine to the conserved J-encoded phenylalanine. The earlier analysis of roughly 590 of the donors excluded any sequence lacking an unambiguous match to a single V gene segment. In an earlier analysis of some 590 of the donors, a V segment was called functional when productive rearrangements were above 56.7%, and segregating when the standard deviation between donors exceeded 5%. A statistical classification framework was built to diagnose cytomegalovirus status from the catalog of TCR beta chain sequences. A later analysis assigned V and J genes by comparing TCR nucleotide sequences with IMGT/GENE-DB human TR gene sequences. Using the TCRdist pipeline, a later analysis assigned CDR3 sequences along with most-parsimonious VDJ recombination scenarios. In a later analysis, every TCR beta chain was defined by the combination of its CDR3 amino acid sequence and its V-gene family, and reads without a unique V-gene family were dropped. In a later analysis, a few hundred highly shared, low-generation-probability nucleotide sequences were removed to address suspected cross-contamination and a sequencing artifact. In a later analysis, a clonal expansion index for each public chain was calculated from normalized within-repertoire ranks of inferred template counts. In a later analysis, generation probabilities were computed using a VDJ recombination model fitted to out-of-frame rearrangements, and the results were checked against IGoR. Hypergeometric tests were used in a later analysis to score TCR-TCR, TCR-HLA and TCR-CMV co-occurrence, with a repertoire-size bias correction applied to the TCR pairs. To estimate false discovery rates, a later analysis permuted the HLA or CMV assignments 20 times. In a later analysis, co-occurring TCRs were grouped with DBSCAN, and TCRdist sequence similarity was added when clustering was performed within HLA-allele-positive subsets. Repertoires with fewer than 30,000 or more than 120,000 public chains were left out of co-occurrence clustering, as were five repertoires with anomalous nucleotide sharing. TCRdb's version of the immuneACCESS table is confined to in-frame rearrangements and falls short of the full clone set. An unresolved V gene accounts for under half of the shortfall where checked; the remainder is of unknown origin. That table supplies the V and J calls and clone size; D and trimming were determined from the DNA. Present in this sample are roughly 200,000 clones, 80% to 85% of which were seen just once. The ten top clones hold roughly 0.7% of the sample.

V sheds 4 bases and J sheds 2 bases, leaving 4 bases between their ends. From its cysteine to its phenylalanine, the CDR3 spans 12 amino acids. Only the CDR3 DNA stays, 36 bases, in frame from base 1. As encoded in the germline V gene, CDR1 is SGHDN while CDR2 is FVKESK. In total, 500 to 700 healthy bone marrow donors made up the cohort. Cohort members were all nominally healthy when sampled, although unrecorded immune exposures were likely present. The donor was CMV seronegative and was included in the group of a few hundred seronegative cohort members. A peripheral blood sample was provided by each donor, and peripheral blood mononuclear cells were used for TCR beta sequencing. The Qiagen DNeasy Blood Extraction Kit was used to extract genomic DNA from the blood cell samples. What the authors observed across the whole study: Cytomegalovirus status was reported to be diagnosed by the classifier with high specificity and sensitivity in both the original and validation cohorts. The only immune exposure information available for the cohort was CMV serostatus. In a later analysis, TCR association rates were found to vary across HLA loci, with the most associated TCRs seen for DRB1 alleles and the fewest for HLA-C alleles. V-gene and J-gene trimming of TCR beta chains was associated with a missense DCLRE1C variant in a later genetic analysis, and the association was replicated in an independent cohort. When HLA alleles, especially DR and DQ, strongly co-occurred, TCR associations were difficult to assign to individual alleles. Some IMGT-functional V segments, including TRBV6-2 and TRBV6-3, could not be told apart with the 87-base-pair reads, so those segments were excluded. In a later analysis, around 15,000 TCR beta sequences were associated with specific HLA alleles at a false discovery rate of 0.05. A group of highly shared sequence variants was considered likely to be a technical artifact of the sequencing pipeline. Because counts were too low, under 20 rarely observed V segments, including chromosome 9 orphons, were left out of the earlier analysis of 587 of the donors. While some public TCRs were present in many individuals, most TCR sequences turned up only very rarely across donors. A later analysis found that most CMV-associated TCR beta chains appeared HLA-restricted, with HLA associations seemingly driven largely by CMV exposure. Several of the top co-occurrence clusters appeared to be linked to parvovirus B19, influenza, CMV and Epstein-Barr virus, according to a later analysis. Roughly uniform sequencing depth across donors was assumed in presence/absence analyses, although this assumption may not hold. A further reported finding was that TCR beta sequences accurately predicted the HLA-A and HLA-B alleles for most subjects in the first cohort. The cohort was sequenced for TCR beta chains only, and without alpha or paired-chain data the features that could be detected were limited. Because HLA typing was missing for some donors at each locus, association tests included only the typed subset. In a later analysis, HLA-associated TCR beta chains were found to be more clonally expanded and to have lower generation probabilities than equally common non-associated chains. Three of the identified cytomegalovirus-associated TCR beta chains were confirmed in vitro to be specific for cytomegalovirus antigens. The study gave a list of under 200 TCR beta chains associated with cytomegalovirus. In an earlier analysis of a few hundred of the donors, most TCR beta V segments were observed in productive rearrangements about 87% or about 30% of the time, broadly matching IMGT annotations. According to the authors, the approach could potentially be generalized to other disease states and immunological phenotypes. Linkage disequilibrium might explain the correlated functional status among segregating V segments, but an unknown experimental factor could not be excluded. In a later genetic analysis, fewer N-insertions in productive TCRs were reported among donors in an Asian-associated ancestry cluster than the roughly 640-donor mean.

About this clone itself: What this receptor recognizes is not known. Per-nucleotide qualities are absent, and no much larger clonotype sits a single base away.

Sequenced sample: PBMCs. This TCR came from a boy aged 2 to 9 in good health and CMV-seronegative. The rearrangement joined TRBV14 to TRBJ2-3, with the identity of the D gene unclear. CDR3 sequence: CASSRLTDTQYF. The DNA sequence is TGTGCCAGCAGCCGTCTCACAGATACGCAGTATTTT.